This entry is about one TCR beta chain. These data belong to a study of T-cell memory formation after mild COVID-19. TCRdb ran MiXCR on the 5' RACE reads and lists one entry per CDR3 protein. This table has about 250,000 distinct CDR3 sequences, roughly 15% appearing once. Trimming shortened V by 1 base and J by 4 bases, and 17 bases separated the two germline ends. The CDR3 contains 17 residues. Germline lookup yields CDR1 LNHNV and CDR2 YYDKDF (reference sequence). The material sequenced was PBMCs or a T cell subset sorted from them (not recorded which). This receptor was obtained from an adult woman who had mild COVID-19 (a few samples of this study predate the infection). Cell type and time point are not known. The chain recombines TRBV15 with TRBJ2-1; the D gene is possibly TRBD1 (5 bases). The CDR3 bases are TGTGCCACCAGCAGAGTTCAGACAGCCGGTGGATACAATGAGCAGTTCTTC. It translates to CATSRVQTAGGYNEQFF.